A single sample gave rise to the 3 T cell receptor beta chains below, sequenced in a study of T-cell reconstitution after alpha-beta-depleted transplantation in children. As it was prepared, the TCRbeta library received unique molecular identifiers. TCRdb reprocessed the PCR reads with MiXCR, giving one entry per CDR3 protein. Here the sample spans 400,000 to 500,000 distinct CDR3 sequences, approximately 10% being singletons. Here the sequenced sample was PBMCs from the stem cell graft donor, taken from the stem cell graft. These receptors were obtained from a human donor who donated a stem cell graft to a child with acute myeloid leukemia.

This clonotype was seen a few times. CDR3 amino acids: CASNSDRTTNEKLFF. CDR3 DNA: TGTGCCAGCAATTCGGACAGGACAACTAATGAAAAACTGTTTTTT. This sequence joins TRBV6-2 or TRBV6-3 and TRBJ1-4, with 7 nucleotides matching TRBD1. V lost 7 bases and J lost 0; bases outside the gene matches: 5. Germline CDR1 and CDR2: MNHEY and SVGEGT. The CDR3 runs 15 residues.

In its sample, this clonotype was seen many times. The chain links TRBV7-3 to TRBJ2-1; 7 bases line up with TRBD1. From germline, CDR1 is SGHTA and CDR2 FQGTGA. The junction had 2 bases not matched to a gene; V was cut back by 3 bases and J by 3 bases. The CDR3 sequence is 14 residues long. The CDR3 bases are TGTGCCAGCAGCTTCGGGGACAGCTACAATGAGCAGTTCTTC. Protein sequence: CASSFGDSYNEQFF. The complete variable domain, with remaining parts taken from reference TRBV7-3 and TRBJ2-1, reads GAGVSQTPSNKVTEKGKYVELRCDPISGHTALYWYRQSLGQGPEFLIYFQGTGAADDSGLPNDRFFAVRPEGSVSTLKIQRTERGDSAVYLCASSFGDSYNEQFFGPGTRLTVL.

The gene calls are TRBV7-3 and TRBJ2-1; D is uncertain. Germline V CDR1 and CDR2: SGHTA, FQGTGA. The CDR3 covers 18 residues. V was shortened by 0 bases and J by 0 bases, with 15 bases between the two germline ends. The CDR3 is CASSLTIRASSSYNEQFF. The CDR3 DNA reads TGTGCCAGCAGCTTAACGATCCGCGCCTCAAGCTCCTACAATGAGCAGTTCTTC.